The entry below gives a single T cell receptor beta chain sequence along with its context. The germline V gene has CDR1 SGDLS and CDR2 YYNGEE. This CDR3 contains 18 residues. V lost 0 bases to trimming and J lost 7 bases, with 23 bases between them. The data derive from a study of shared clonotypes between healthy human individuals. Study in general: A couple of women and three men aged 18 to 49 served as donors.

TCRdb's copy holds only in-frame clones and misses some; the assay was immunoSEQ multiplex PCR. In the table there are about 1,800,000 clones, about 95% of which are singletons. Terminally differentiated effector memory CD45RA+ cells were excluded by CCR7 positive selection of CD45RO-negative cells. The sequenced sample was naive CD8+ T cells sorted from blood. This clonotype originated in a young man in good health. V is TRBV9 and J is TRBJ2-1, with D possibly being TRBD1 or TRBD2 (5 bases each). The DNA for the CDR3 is TGTGCCAGCAGCGTAGTCGGGACGCCAATGGGAGTAGGTAATGAGCAGTTCTTC. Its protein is CASSVVGTPMGVGNEQFF.